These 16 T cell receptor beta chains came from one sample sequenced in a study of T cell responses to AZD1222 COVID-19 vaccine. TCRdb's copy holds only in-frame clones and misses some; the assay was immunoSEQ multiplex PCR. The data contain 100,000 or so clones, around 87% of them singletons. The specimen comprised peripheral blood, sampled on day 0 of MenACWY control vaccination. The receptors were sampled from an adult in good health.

CDR3 nucleotides: TGTGCCAGCAGCCGAAGGCAGACAGGGCAGGACACCGGGGAGCTGTTTTTT. This codes for CASSRRQTGQDTGELFF. This chain links TRBV14 with TRBJ2-2; 7 bases match TRBD1. CDR1 SGHDN and CDR2 FVKESK come from the germline V gene. This CDR3 contains 17 residues. The J segment lost 3 bases and the V segment lost 4 bases, leaving 11 bases of the junction unmatched.

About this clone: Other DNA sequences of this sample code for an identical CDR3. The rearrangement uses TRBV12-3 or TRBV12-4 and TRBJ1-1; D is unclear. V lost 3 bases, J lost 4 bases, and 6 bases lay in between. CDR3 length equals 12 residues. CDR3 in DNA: TGTGCCAGCAGTTTGTGGGTCACTGAAGCTTTCTTT. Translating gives CASSLWVTEAFF.

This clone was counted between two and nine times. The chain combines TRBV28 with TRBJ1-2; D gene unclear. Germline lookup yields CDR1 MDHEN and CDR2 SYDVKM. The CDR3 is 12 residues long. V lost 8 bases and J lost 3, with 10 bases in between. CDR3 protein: CASRVNDYGYTF. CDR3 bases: TGTGCCAGCCGGGTTAACGACTATGGCTACACCTTC.

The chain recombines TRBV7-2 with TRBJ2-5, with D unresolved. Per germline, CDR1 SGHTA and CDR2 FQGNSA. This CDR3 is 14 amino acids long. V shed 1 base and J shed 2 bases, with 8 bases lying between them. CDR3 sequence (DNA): TGTGCCAGCAGCTTAGAGGCCAGGCAAGAGACCCAGTACTTC. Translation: CASSLEARQETQYF.

In DNA, the CDR3 is TGTGTCACCGGGACAGCACAAGAGACCCAGTACTTC. This gives the protein CVTGTAQETQYF. This chain uses TRBV28 with TRBJ2-5; 7 bases match TRBD1. Germline loops: CDR1 MDHEN, CDR2 SYDVKM. This CDR3 spans 12 amino acids.

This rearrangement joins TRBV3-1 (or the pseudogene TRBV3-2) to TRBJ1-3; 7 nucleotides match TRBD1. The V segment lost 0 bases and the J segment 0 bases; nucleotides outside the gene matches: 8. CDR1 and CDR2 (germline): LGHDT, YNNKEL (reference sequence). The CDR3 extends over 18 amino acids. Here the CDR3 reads CASSQDWGTVSSGNTIYF. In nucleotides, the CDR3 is TGTGCCAGCAGCCAAGATTGGGGGACAGTCAGCTCTGGAAACACCATATATTTT.

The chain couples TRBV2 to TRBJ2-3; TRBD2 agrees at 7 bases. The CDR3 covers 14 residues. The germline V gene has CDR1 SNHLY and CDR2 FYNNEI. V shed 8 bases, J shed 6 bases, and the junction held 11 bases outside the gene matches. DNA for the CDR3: TGTGCCAGCTTGGTTGCGGGAGTGGCGGATACGCAGTATTTT. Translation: CASLVAGVADTQYF.

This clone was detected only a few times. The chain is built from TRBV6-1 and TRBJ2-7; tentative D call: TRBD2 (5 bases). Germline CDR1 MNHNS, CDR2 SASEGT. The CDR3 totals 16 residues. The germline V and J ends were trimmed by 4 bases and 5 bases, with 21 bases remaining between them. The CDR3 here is CASSGRVLGGVDEQYF. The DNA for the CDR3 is TGTGCCAGCAGTGGGCGGGTGCTAGGAGGTGTGGACGAGCAGTACTTC.

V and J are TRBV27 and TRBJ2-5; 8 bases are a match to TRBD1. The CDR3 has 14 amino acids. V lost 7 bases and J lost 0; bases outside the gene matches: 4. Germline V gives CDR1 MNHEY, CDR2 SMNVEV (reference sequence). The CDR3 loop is CASKSDRDQETQYF. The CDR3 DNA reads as TGTGCCAGCAAATCGGACAGGGACCAAGAGACCCAGTACTTC.

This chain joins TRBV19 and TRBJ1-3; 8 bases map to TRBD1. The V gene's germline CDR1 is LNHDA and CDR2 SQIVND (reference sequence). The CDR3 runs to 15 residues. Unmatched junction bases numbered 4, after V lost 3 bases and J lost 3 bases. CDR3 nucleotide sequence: TGTGCCAGTAGTATCTCGGACAGGGTTGGAAACACCATATATTTT. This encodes CASSISDRVGNTIYF.

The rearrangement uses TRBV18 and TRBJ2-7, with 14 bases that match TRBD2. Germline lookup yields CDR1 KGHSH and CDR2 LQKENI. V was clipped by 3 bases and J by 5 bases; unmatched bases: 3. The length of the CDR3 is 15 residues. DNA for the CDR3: TGTGCCAGCTCACCTGGACTAGCGGGAGGACACGAGCAGTACTTC. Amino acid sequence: CASSPGLAGGHEQYF.

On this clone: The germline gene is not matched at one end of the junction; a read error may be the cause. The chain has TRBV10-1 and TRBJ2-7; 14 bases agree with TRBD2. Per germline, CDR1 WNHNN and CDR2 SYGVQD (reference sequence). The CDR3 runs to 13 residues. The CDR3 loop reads CASSESGTSGSYF. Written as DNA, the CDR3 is TGCGCCAGCAGTGAGTCGGGGACTAGCGGGAGTTATTTC.

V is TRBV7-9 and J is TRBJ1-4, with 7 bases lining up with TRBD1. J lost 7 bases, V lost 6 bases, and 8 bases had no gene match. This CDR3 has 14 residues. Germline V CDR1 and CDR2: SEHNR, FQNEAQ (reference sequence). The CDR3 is CASSYTGVGEKLFF. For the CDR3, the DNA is TGTGCCAGCAGTTATACAGGGGTGGGTGAAAAACTGTTTTTT.

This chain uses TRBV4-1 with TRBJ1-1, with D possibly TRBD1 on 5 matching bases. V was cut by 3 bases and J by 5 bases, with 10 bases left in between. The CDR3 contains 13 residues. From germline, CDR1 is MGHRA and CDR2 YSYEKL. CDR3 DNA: TGCGCCAGCAGCCAGCAGGGATATACTGAAGCTTTCTTT. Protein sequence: CASSQQGYTEAFF.

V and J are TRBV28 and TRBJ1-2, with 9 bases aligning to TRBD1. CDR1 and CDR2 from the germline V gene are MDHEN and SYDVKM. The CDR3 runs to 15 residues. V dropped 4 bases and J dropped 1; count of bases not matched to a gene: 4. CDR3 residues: CASSSRQGGNYGYTF. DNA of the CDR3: TGTGCCAGCAGTTCACGACAGGGGGGTAACTATGGCTACACCTTC.

This chain's CDR3 is CASSLSPQGSYGYTF. The DNA for the CDR3 is TGTGCCAGCAGCTTAAGCCCCCAGGGGTCCTATGGCTACACCTTC. The chain uses TRBV7-2 and TRBJ1-2; D perhaps matches TRBD1 (6 bases). The CDR3 has 15 amino acids. V lost 2 bases, J lost 4 bases, and 14 bases lay in between. CDR1 is SGHTA, CDR2 FQGNSA, per germline.